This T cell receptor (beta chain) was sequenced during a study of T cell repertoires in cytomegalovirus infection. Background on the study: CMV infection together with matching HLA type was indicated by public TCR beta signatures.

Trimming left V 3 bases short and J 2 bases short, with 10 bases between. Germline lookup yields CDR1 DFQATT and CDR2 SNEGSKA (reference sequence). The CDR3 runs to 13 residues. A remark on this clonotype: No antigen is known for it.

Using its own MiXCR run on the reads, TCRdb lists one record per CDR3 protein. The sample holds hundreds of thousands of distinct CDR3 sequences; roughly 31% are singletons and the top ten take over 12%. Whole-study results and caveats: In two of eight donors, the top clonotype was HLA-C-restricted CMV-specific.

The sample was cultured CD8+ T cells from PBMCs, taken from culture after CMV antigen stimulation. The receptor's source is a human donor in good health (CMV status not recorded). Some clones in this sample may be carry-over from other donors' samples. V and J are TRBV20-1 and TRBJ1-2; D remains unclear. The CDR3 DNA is TGCAGTGCTAGTTACAAGACGAACTATGGCTACACCTTC. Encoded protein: CSASYKTNYGYTF.